This entry concerns a single TCR beta chain. Its target antigen remains unknown. One base away there is no much larger clone; base qualities are not given. The data were obtained in a study of identifying expanded T cells in peripheral blood (dated by TCRdb to the late 2010s). Regarding the complete study: Four technical replicates, made by sequencing separate aliquots from the same pool of genomic DNA, were compared pairwise.

Cut back by 5 bases and 3 bases, the V and J ends lie 12 bases apart. The CDR3 goes from the cysteine to the phenylalanine over 14 residues. Only CDR3 DNA remains: 42 bases, in frame from the first base. As encoded in the germline V gene (reference sequence), CDR1 is LNHDA while CDR2 is SQIVND. No immune events, such as infections, were documented for the healthy donors during the collection period. Time-dependent variance in a beta-binomial model of T-cell clone differential abundance was calibrated using healthy-donor blood repertoires as a training cohort. The training cohort comprised some 10 healthy donors, 3 female and 7 male. The donors were between roughly 29 and 70 years old, with an average age of approximately 47 years. Whole blood was collected from each healthy donor at three time points spaced about 2 weeks apart and obtained from a commercial supplier. For immunosequencing, genomic DNA was extracted from unsorted whole blood.

TCRbeta CDR3 regions were profiled by bias-controlled multiplex PCR amplification of genomic DNA with the immunoSEQ Assay. From the authors' description of their analysis: The absolute abundance of each unique TCRbeta CDR3 region was quantified after sequences were collapsed and filtered. Differential abundance was assessed using a binomial (Fisher-equivalent) model and a beta-binomial model in which time-dependent variance fitted from healthy donors was added. Clones with fewer than 5 combined templates were excluded, and clones with Benjamini-Hochberg FDR below 0.01 were called differentially abundant. In the beta-binomial model, variance was expressed as a function of the total template count across the two samples, in the form v = (b*log(k)+a)^2. TCRdb limited this immuneACCESS table to in-frame rearrangements with V and J called. A share of clones is missing; checked studies link under half to unresolved V genes, and the rest is unexplained. V and J calls and clone size come straight from that table; D and trimming were deduced from the DNA. The sample table holds 100,000 to 150,000 clones, of which about four fifths were seen once. The ten biggest clones cover 3.3% of the sample.

What the authors observed across the whole study: The binomial model flagged approximately 1.3 differentially abundant clones between technical replicates but around 15 over two weeks and 19 over four weeks. Across all healthy-donor time intervals, the beta-binomial model significantly cut both the number of clones called differentially abundant and the false-positive rate. Across all healthy donors, variance in clone template counts between approximately 2-week samples was found to increase significantly with total template count. The authors expected that biological variance in healthy repertoires might rise further over much longer intervals, such as months to years.

The sequence was collected from a person aged 18 to 75 in good health. The chain is made from TRBV19 and TRBJ2-3; perhaps TRBD1 is the D gene, with 6 bases matching. The sample consisted of blood. At the DNA level, the sequence is TGTGCCAGTAGTTTACAGGGCCGTACAGATACGCAGTATTTT. This translates into CASSLQGRTDTQYF.